Listed here are 18 T cell receptor beta chains from one sample, sequenced in a study of human T cells and chemical hapten exposure. Regarding time point: pre-sensitization, week 0. The treatment: therapeutic diphenylcyclopropenone sensitization with weekly scalp DPC. TCRdb reanalysed the RACE reads using MiXCR and keeps one entry per CDR3 protein. The sample consists of 35,000 to 50,000 distinct CDR3 sequences, roughly a tenth of them appearing once. The sample in question was whole blood, obtained in connection with sensitization to the hapten diphenylcyclopropenone (DPC). Receptors originate from a man aged 25 to 40 with alopecia areata. Some clones in this sample may be carry-over from other donors' samples.

This clonotype was picked up many times. This chain joins TRBV7-2 and TRBJ2-3, with 14 bases matching TRBD2. Trimming cost V 4 bases and J 2 bases; bases outside gene matches: 8. The germline V gene encodes CDR1 SGHTA and CDR2 FQGNSA. The CDR3 is made up of 18 amino acids. CDR3 DNA sequence: TGTGCCAGCAGCTACCTAGGACTAGCGGGAGGCCCCACAGATACGCAGTATTTT. Translating it yields CASSYLGLAGGPTDTQYF.

This clonotype was detected ten times or more. This rearrangement joins TRBV7-9 to TRBJ1-5; TRBD1 matches 8 bases. CDR1 SEHNR and CDR2 FQNEAQ come from the germline V gene (reference sequence). V was clipped by 5 bases and J by 6 bases; unmatched bases: 9. CDR3 size: 15 residues. The CDR3 DNA sequence: TGTGCCAGCAGCCAGGCGGCAGGGGGCGGTCAGCCCCAGCATTTT. Protein product: CASSQAAGGGQPQHF.

The V gene is TRBV2, the J gene TRBJ2-1, with D possibly TRBD2 on 5 matching bases. Trimming cost V 7 bases and J 0 bases, with 13 bases left between them. Germline V gene lookup returns CDR1 SNHLY and CDR2 FYNNEI. CDR3 length: 15 residues. CDR3 region: CASNTKRLSYNEQFF. For the CDR3, the DNA is TGTGCCAGCAACACGAAGCGGCTCTCCTACAATGAGCAGTTCTTC.

This clonotype has at least ten counts. This chain links TRBV11-3 with TRBJ2-5; 10 bases are a match to TRBD2. V shed 5 bases and J 5 bases; nucleotides not matched to a gene: 14. The CDR3 length is 17 residues. The V gene's germline CDR1 is SGHNT and CDR2 YENEEA. CDR3 sequence reads: CASSAGTSEPKFETQYF. The DNA of the CDR3 is TGTGCCAGCAGCGCAGGGACTAGCGAGCCGAAGTTCGAGACCCAGTACTTC.

The chain uses TRBV7-3 and TRBJ2-3, with TRBD2 matching over 8 bases. The CDR3 is 15 residues long. V lost 5 bases, J lost 6 bases, and 10 bases stayed unmatched. CDR1 and CDR2 from the germline V gene are SGHTA and FQGTGA. In DNA form, the CDR3 reads TGTGCCAGCAGCCTTAGCGGGGCCGTTCTGGATACGCAGTATTTT. Amino acids: CASSLSGAVLDTQYF.

The chain has TRBV7-2 and TRBJ2-2; 7 bases align to TRBD1. The CDR3 covers 16 residues. The trim removed 6 bases at V and 3 bases at J, leaving 10 bases unmatched. Germline values: CDR1 SGHTA, CDR2 FQGNSA. CDR3 in DNA: TGTGCCAGCAGTCGTCCGGGACAGCTCTACACCGGGGAGCTGTTTTTT. This codes for CASSRPGQLYTGELFF. Filled out from reference TRBV7-2 and TRBJ2-2, the complete variable domain reads GAGVSQSPSNKVTEKGKDVELRCDPISGHTALYWYRQSLGQGLEFLIYFQGNSAPDKSGLPSDRFSAERTGGSVSTLTIQRTQQEDSAVYLCASSRPGQLYTGELFFGEGSRLTVL.

This clonotype was counted between two and nine times. The rearrangement joins TRBV5-1 to TRBJ1-2; no definite D call. Germline CDR1 is SGHRS and CDR2 is YFSETQ. The CDR3 covers 15 residues. V shed 0 bases and J shed 0 bases, with 9 bases lying between them. CDR3 sequence (DNA): TGCGCCAGCAGCTTGGTCCTTCCTACTAACTATGGCTACACCTTC. The encoded protein is CASSLVLPTNYGYTF.

This clonotype was recorded many times. The J gene is TRBJ2-1, the V gene TRBV7-6, with 9 positions matching TRBD2. Germline trimming cut 3 bases from V and 5 bases from J; bases unmatched to any gene: 8. The CDR3 extends over 16 amino acids. Germline V CDR1 and CDR2: SGHVS, FNYEAQ. CDR3 region: CASSFILGGRDNEQFF. The CDR3 bases are TGTGCCAGCAGCTTTATTTTGGGCGGGAGGGACAATGAGCAGTTCTTC.

This clonotype was observed many times. This chain connects TRBV4-3 to TRBJ2-3; D perhaps matches TRBD2 (5 bases). V was shortened by 0 bases and J by 4 bases, with 11 bases between the two germline ends. The CDR3 runs to 15 residues. The V gene's germline CDR1 is LGHNA and CDR2 YSLEER. The DNA for the CDR3 is TGCGCCAGCAGCCAAGATCTTAGCGACGCAGATACGCAGTATTTT. Amino acids: CASSQDLSDADTQYF.

This clonotype was seen repeatedly, ten times or more. This chain connects TRBV7-2 to TRBJ2-1; D unresolved. Germline values: CDR1 SGHTA, CDR2 FQGNSA. V lost 2 bases and J 6 bases, leaving 11 bases between the germline ends. This CDR3 is 14 amino acids long. CDR3 protein: CASSLRPRRNEQFF. The CDR3 bases are TGTGCCAGCAGCTTACGTCCCAGGCGCAATGAGCAGTTCTTC.

This clonotype was seen ten or more times. This chain joins TRBV5-1 and TRBJ1-2; TRBD1 matches 7 bases. The CDR3 covers 14 residues. V dropped 4 bases and J dropped 2; count of bases not matched to a gene: 5. CDR1 is SGHRS, CDR2 YFSETQ, per germline. The CDR3 spells CASSRTGRNYGYTF. The DNA for the CDR3 is TGCGCCAGCAGCCGGACAGGCAGAAACTATGGCTACACCTTC.

This sequence joins TRBV20-1 and TRBJ2-2; no clear D gene. Germline V gene lookup returns CDR1 DFQATT and CDR2 SNEGSKA (reference sequence). Trimming cost V 1 base and J 7 bases, with 4 bases left between them. CDR3 length: 11 residues. The CDR3 DNA follows: TGCAGTGCTAGAGCTGTCGGGGAGCTGTTTTTT. It translates to CSARAVGELFF.

This clonotype came up a few times. This sequence joins TRBV9 and TRBJ1-3; tentative D call: TRBD1 (6 bases). With 0 bases removed from V and 4 bases from J, the gap between germline ends came to 11 bases. Germline CDR1 is SGDLS and CDR2 is YYNGEE. The CDR3 length is 15 residues. CDR3 DNA sequence: TGTGCCAGCAGCGTAGGGCAGGGGTACGGAAACACCATATATTTT. The encoded protein is CASSVGQGYGNTIYF.

CDR3 DNA: TGTGCCAGCAGCCAAGCGGCGGGGGCTCAAGAGACCCAGTACTTC. Its protein product is CASSQAAGAQETQYF. This chain connects TRBV3-1 to TRBJ2-5, with D perhaps TRBD2 (7 bases). V dropped 1 base and J dropped 2 bases, with 11 bases sitting between them. The CDR3 sequence is 15 residues long. CDR1 and CDR2 (germline): LGHDT, YNNKEL (reference sequence).

This clonotype was picked up a small number of times. V gene TRBV7-8 combines with J gene TRBJ2-5; D is possibly TRBD1 (5 bases). CDR3 length equals 16 residues. V lost 5 bases and J 0 bases, leaving 16 bases between the germline ends. Germline CDR1 SGHVS, CDR2 FQNEAQ. CDR3 sequence reads: CASSVDSTRDQETQYF. The CDR3, as DNA: TGTGCCAGCAGCGTAGACAGTACAAGGGACCAAGAGACCCAGTACTTC.

This clonotype has ten or more counts. This chain connects TRBV2 to TRBJ2-2, with 7 positions matching TRBD2. The ends lost 6 bases at V and 1 base at J; junction bases unmatched: 5. This CDR3 region has 15 residues. Germline V gives CDR1 SNHLY, CDR2 FYNNEI. The CDR3 sequence is CASRRAGQNTGELFF. In DNA form, the CDR3 reads TGTGCCAGCAGGCGAGCGGGGCAGAACACCGGGGAGCTGTTTTTT.

This chain links TRBV15 with TRBJ2-5; 8 nucleotides align to TRBD1. This CDR3 has 15 amino acids. The germline CDR1 and CDR2 sequences are LNHNV and YYDKDF (reference sequence). V lost 2 bases, J lost 4 bases, and 6 bases stayed unmatched. In DNA, the CDR3 is TGTGCCACCAGCAGACCGCAAGACAGGGGAGAGACCCAGTACTTC. Translating it yields CATSRPQDRGETQYF. Variable domain in full (rest from reference TRBV15 and TRBJ2-5): DAMVIQNPRYQVTQFGKPVTLSCSQTLNHNVMYWYQQKSSQAPKLLFHYYDKDFNNEADTPDNFQSRRPNTSFCFLDIRSPGLGDTAMYLCATSRPQDRGETQYFGPGTRLLVL.

This clonotype showed up many times. The J gene is TRBJ2-7, the V gene TRBV28; no clear D. CDR1 is MDHEN, CDR2 SYDVKM, per germline. This CDR3 is 14 amino acids long. V lost 2 bases and J lost 2, with 10 bases in between. The CDR3 reads CASSLKGRPYEQYV. The CDR3 DNA sequence: TGTGCCAGCAGTTTAAAGGGAAGGCCCTACGAGCAGTACGTC.